These 26 T cell receptor beta chains share one sample of origin, sequenced in a study of blood T cell repertoires in COVID-19. Libraries were prepared by immunoSEQ multiplex PCR; TCRdb keeps only in-frame clonotypes and omits some of them. The sample lists 200,000 to 250,000 clones, about 85% occurring once. What was sequenced was peripheral blood. These receptors were collected from a woman of 80 years or more with active or convalescent COVID-19.

To note about this clone: One end of the junction is discordant with germline, which a read error may explain. CDR3 in amino acids: CAISEGAGQYGQYF. The CDR3 bases are TGTGCCATCAGTGAAGGCGCAGGGCAATACGGGCAGTACTTC. The chain combines TRBV10-3 with TRBJ2-7, with D tentatively TRBD1 (5 bases). The length of the CDR3 is 14 residues. Germline loops: CDR1 ENHRY, CDR2 SYGVKD.

J is TRBJ1-2 and V is TRBV7-9, with D perhaps matching TRBD1 (5 bases). This CDR3 comprises 15 residues. Trimming left V 5 bases short and J 1 base short, with 14 bases between. Germline assignment: CDR1 SEHNR and CDR2 FQNEAQ (reference sequence). The CDR3 loop is CASSPGGGFNYGYTF. Written as DNA, the CDR3 is TGTGCCAGCAGCCCCGGGGGGGGTTTTAACTATGGCTACACCTTC.

V is TRBV6-4 and J is TRBJ1-2; D might be TRBD1 (6 bases). In germline, CDR1 is MRHNA, CDR2 SNTAGT. The V gene lost 6 bases and the J gene lost 4 bases, with 18 bases spanning the gap. The CDR3 extends over 15 amino acids. Here the CDR3 reads CASSLQGGGVYGYTF. The CDR3 DNA is TGTGCCAGCAGCCTTCAAGGGGGGGGCGTCTATGGCTACACCTTC.

V is TRBV7-8 and J is TRBJ2-5, with a weak D call TRBD1 (6 bases). With 8 bases removed from V and 4 bases from J, the gap between germline ends came to 17 bases. The CDR3 totals 14 residues. Germline V gives CDR1 SGHVS, CDR2 FQNEAQ. The CDR3 coding sequence is TGTGCCAGCCGGACCAGGGGCCGTGGAGAGACCCAGTACTTC. Its translation is CASRTRGRGETQYF.

This CDR3 is CASSLTGPQETQYF. CDR3 in DNA: TGTGCCAGCAGCCTAACAGGTCCACAAGAGACCCAGTACTTC. The chain uses TRBV28 and TRBJ2-5; TRBD1 is a possible D gene (5 bases). This CDR3 spans 14 amino acids. V lost 6 bases and J lost 2, with 13 bases in between. CDR1 and CDR2 from the germline V gene are MDHEN and SYDVKM.

The chain employs TRBV7-8 and TRBJ2-1, with TRBD2 as a possible D gene (6 bases). CDR1 SGHVS and CDR2 FQNEAQ come from the germline V gene. Trimming removed 3 bases at V and 2 bases at J, with 17 bases between. The CDR3 runs 17 residues. In nucleotides, the CDR3 is TGTGCCAGCAGCTTGGGGGGATCTAGCAGCCCCTACAATGAGCAGTTCTTC. It yields the protein CASSLGGSSSPYNEQFF.

The chain employs TRBV6-5 and TRBJ2-2, with 12 bases matching TRBD2. CDR3 length: 16 amino acids. J was trimmed by 6 bases and V by 4 bases; bases with no gene match: 6. Germline V lookup: CDR1 MNHEY, CDR2 SVGAGI. The CDR3 loop is CASSSQTSGGAGELFF. CDR3 coding DNA: TGTGCCAGCAGTTCACAGACTAGCGGGGGTGCCGGGGAGCTGTTTTTT.

The chain uses TRBV19 and TRBJ2-7, with 9 bases identical to TRBD1. Germline CDR1 reads LNHDA; CDR2 reads SQIVND (reference sequence). The junction had 8 bases not matched to a gene; V was cut back by 5 bases and J by 3 bases. The CDR3 runs to 15 residues. CDR3 DNA: TGTGCCAGTAGTGTTGGCCGGACAGGGGACTACGAGCAGTACTTC. Amino acids: CASSVGRTGDYEQYF.

This chain links TRBV28 with TRBJ2-2; 8 bases are shared with TRBD1. The CDR3 loop spans 16 amino acids. The germline V gene encodes CDR1 MDHEN and CDR2 SYDVKM. V lost 2 bases to trimming and J lost 1 base; unmatched junction nucleotides: 3. For the CDR3, the DNA is TGTGCCAGCAGTTTAGCCGGGACAGGGAACACCGGGGAGCTGTTTTTT. Protein product: CASSLAGTGNTGELFF. Together with reference TRBV28 and TRBJ2-2, the CDR3 gives the full variable domain: DVKVTQSSRYLVKRTGEKVFLECVQDMDHENMFWYRQDPGLGLRLIYFSYDVKMKEKGDIPEGYSVSREKKERFSLILESASTNQTSMYLCASSLAGTGNTGELFFGEGSRLTVL.

The rearrangement links TRBV4-1 to TRBJ2-7, with 8 bases matching TRBD2. Germline V gene lookup returns CDR1 MGHRA and CDR2 YSYEKL. J lost 2 bases, V lost 4 bases, and 10 bases had no gene match. The CDR3 is 16 residues long. The CDR3 region is CASSLTPSGRTYEQYF. The CDR3 DNA reads TGCGCCAGCAGCCTAACTCCTAGCGGGCGTACCTACGAGCAGTACTTC.

CDR3 coding DNA: TGTGCCAGCAGTCTACTTCGGACAGACGAGCAGTACTTC. Translated: CASSLLRTDEQYF. The chain links TRBV2 to TRBJ2-7, with D maybe TRBD1 (6 bases). Germline CDR1 is SNHLY and CDR2 is FYNNEI. The CDR3 runs to 13 residues. Trimming stripped 5 bases from V and 5 bases from J, with 13 bases between.

This clone has only a few counts. This chain connects TRBV18 to TRBJ2-3; TRBD2 matches at 9 bases. J lost 6 bases, V lost 3 bases, and 13 bases had no gene match. This CDR3 is built from 17 residues. Germline loops: CDR1 KGHSH, CDR2 LQKENI. DNA for the CDR3: TGTGCCAGCTCACCCACCGCTCGGCGGGGGGGCCTGGATACGCAGTATTTT. Translation gives CASSPTARRGGLDTQYF.

The genes are TRBV10-3 and TRBJ2-1, with TRBD2 matching over 7 bases. The junction had 4 bases not matched to a gene; V was cut back by 9 bases and J by 2 bases. Germline V CDR1 and CDR2: ENHRY, SYGVKD. The CDR3 runs to 13 residues. In DNA form, the CDR3 reads TGTGCCATAAAGCGGGGAGCCTACAATGAGCAGTTCTTC. Translated, it gives CAIKRGAYNEQFF.

The rearrangement links TRBV9 to TRBJ2-3; no reliable D call. Germline V lookup: CDR1 SGDLS, CDR2 YYNGEE. Trimming stripped 2 bases from V and 6 bases from J, with 13 bases between. The CDR3 runs to 14 residues. CDR3: CASSVNPLEDTQYF. In nucleotides, the CDR3 is TGTGCCAGCAGCGTCAACCCGCTCGAGGATACGCAGTATTTT. The full variable domain, its missing parts supplied by reference TRBV9 and TRBJ2-3, is DSGVTQTPKHLITATGQRVTLRCSPRSGDLSVYWYQQSLDQGLQFLIQYYNGEERAKGNILERFSAQQFPDLHSELNLSSLELGDSALYFCASSVNPLEDTQYFGPGTRLTVL.

The CDR3 region is CASSLLAGGNTQYF. As DNA, the CDR3 is TGTGCCAGCAGCCTACTAGCGGGGGGCAATACGCAGTATTTT. This chain connects TRBV3-1 (or the pseudogene TRBV3-2) to TRBJ2-3; 12 bases fit TRBD2. The V gene's germline CDR1 is LGHDT and CDR2 YNNKEL (reference sequence). Germline trimming cut 4 bases from V and 7 bases from J; bases unmatched to any gene: 3. The CDR3 runs to 14 residues.

V gene TRBV6-6 combines with J gene TRBJ2-7; D is perhaps TRBD1 (6 bases). Trimming took off 7 bases at V and 2 bases at J, with 12 bases between the two ends. Germline lookup yields CDR1 MNHNY and CDR2 SVGAGI (reference sequence). The CDR3 extends over 13 amino acids. CDR3 nucleotides: TGTGCCAGCACGGGACAAAACACCTACGAGCAGTACTTC. Its protein product is CASTGQNTYEQYF.

The chain employs TRBV5-1 and TRBJ1-1; no reliable D call. CDR1 and CDR2 from the germline V gene are SGHRS and YFSETQ. The V and J ends lost 4 bases and 4 bases respectively, with 14 bases between them. The CDR3 is 14 amino acids. CDR3 in amino acids: CASSPRTAPTEAFF. CDR3 bases: TGCGCCAGCAGCCCGCGGACTGCACCCACTGAAGCTTTCTTT.

The genes are TRBV7-3 and TRBJ2-1, with TRBD1 matching over 9 bases. The V gene end was trimmed by 3 bases and the J gene end by 5 bases; junction bases not matched to a gene: 5. The germline V gene encodes CDR1 SGHTA and CDR2 FQGTGA. This CDR3 comprises 15 residues. Here the CDR3 DNA reads TGTGCCAGCAGCTTGGACAGGGGTTCCCACAATGAGCAGTTCTTC. It yields the protein CASSLDRGSHNEQFF.

The rearrangement joins TRBV29-1 to TRBJ2-5; TRBD2 agrees at 7 bases. This CDR3 spans 12 amino acids. V shed 7 bases, J shed 7 bases, and the junction held 9 bases outside the gene matches. Germline CDR1 reads SQVTM; CDR2 reads ANQGSEA. In DNA, the CDR3 is TGCAGCGCTAGGACTAGTGGGGGGACCCAGTACTTC. This translates into CSARTSGGTQYF.

The chain uses TRBV7-9 and TRBJ2-2; 10 bases align to TRBD2. This CDR3 region has 19 residues. The ends lost 10 bases at V and 6 bases at J; junction bases unmatched: 23. In germline, CDR1 is SEHNR, CDR2 FQNEAQ (reference sequence). CDR3 sequence (DNA): TGTGCCACCCCGCGGCTAGGTGCGGCAGCGGGGGGGCTGGCCGGGGAGCTGTTTTTT. Amino acid sequence: CATPRLGAAAGGLAGELFF.

About this clone: A read error may account for a junction end that differs from germline. The gene calls are TRBV11-3 and TRBJ2-1, with 7 bases fitting TRBD1. Germline CDR1 is SGHNT and CDR2 is YENEEA. The CDR3 loop spans 16 amino acids. The CDR3 bases are TGTGCCAGCAGCCTAGACTCGAACAGGGGCCGCCATGAGCAGTTCTTC. Translated, it gives CASSLDSNRGRHEQFF.

This clone was detected only once. CDR3: CASSLDLGDWAFF. CDR3 coding DNA: TGTGCCAGCAGCTTAGATCTCGGAGATTGGGCTTTCTTT. The chain employs TRBV11-2 and TRBJ1-1, with D unclear. Deletions cut 0 bases from V and 11 bases from J, with 13 bases between. Germline V CDR1 and CDR2: SGHAT, FQNNGV. The CDR3 is 13 residues long.

The genes are TRBV11-2 and TRBJ1-1; 9 nucleotides match TRBD1. The CDR3 is 13 amino acids. Germline trimming cut 6 bases from V and 9 bases from J; bases unmatched to any gene: 8. CDR1 and CDR2 (germline): SGHAT, FQNNGV. The CDR3 bases are TGTGCCAGCAGTCCCGGGACAGGGAGGCAAGCTTTCTTT. It translates to CASSPGTGRQAFF. The full variable domain, completed using reference TRBV11-2 and TRBJ1-1, is EAGVAQSPRYKIIEKRQSVAFWCNPISGHATLYWYQQILGQGPKLLIQFQNNGVVDDSQLPKDRFSAERLKGVDSTLKIQPAKLEDSAVYLCASSPGTGRQAFFGQGTRLTVV.

This clone was counted once. The chain uses TRBV9 and TRBJ1-2; D remains unclear. V dropped 4 bases and J dropped 6 bases, with 13 bases sitting between them. The CDR3 sequence is 13 residues long. Per germline, CDR1 SGDLS and CDR2 YYNGEE. CDR3 DNA sequence: TGTGCCAGCAGCACTGCCCCGGCGGATGGCTACACCTTC. Residues: CASSTAPADGYTF.

This clone was found once. The chain links TRBV5-1 to TRBJ1-1; D is possibly TRBD1 (6 bases). This CDR3 region has 14 residues. V gave up 4 bases and J gave up 0 bases, with 10 bases separating them. Germline V gene sequence: CDR1 SGHRS, CDR2 YFSETQ. CDR3: CASSITGMNTEAFF. CDR3 nucleotides: TGCGCCAGCAGCATTACAGGGATGAACACTGAAGCTTTCTTT.

This sequence joins TRBV3-1 (or the pseudogene TRBV3-2) and TRBJ1-5; 7 bases line up with TRBD1. The CDR3 loop spans 17 amino acids. The V gene end was trimmed by 1 base and the J gene end by 0 bases; junction bases not matched to a gene: 6. Germline V gene sequence: CDR1 LGHDT, CDR2 YNNKEL (reference sequence). The CDR3 region has the DNA TGTGCCAGCAGCCAAGGAGGGACAGCTTATAGCAATCAGCCCCAGCATTTT. This codes for CASSQGGTAYSNQPQHF.